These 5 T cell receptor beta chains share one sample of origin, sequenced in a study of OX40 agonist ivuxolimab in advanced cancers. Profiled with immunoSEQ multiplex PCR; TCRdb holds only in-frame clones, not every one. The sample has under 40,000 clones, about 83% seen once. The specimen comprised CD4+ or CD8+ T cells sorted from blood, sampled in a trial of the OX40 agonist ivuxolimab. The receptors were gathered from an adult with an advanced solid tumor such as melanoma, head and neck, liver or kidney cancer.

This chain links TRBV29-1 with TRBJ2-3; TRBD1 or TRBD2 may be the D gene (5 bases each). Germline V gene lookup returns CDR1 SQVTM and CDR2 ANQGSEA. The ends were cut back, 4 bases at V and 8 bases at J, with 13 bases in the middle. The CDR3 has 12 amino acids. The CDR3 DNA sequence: TGCAGCGTTGGCCCTCAGGGAGCTACGCAGTATTTT. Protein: CSVGPQGATQYF.

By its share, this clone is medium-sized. The CDR3: CASSPTEDQPQHF. DNA of the CDR3: TGCGCCAGCAGCCCAACAGAGGATCAGCCCCAGCATTTT. The chain joins TRBV4-1 to TRBJ1-5; D remains ambiguous. The V end lost 4 bases, the J end lost 5 bases, and 9 bases lay between the germline ends. The germline V gene has CDR1 MGHRA and CDR2 YSYEKL. This CDR3 comprises 13 residues.

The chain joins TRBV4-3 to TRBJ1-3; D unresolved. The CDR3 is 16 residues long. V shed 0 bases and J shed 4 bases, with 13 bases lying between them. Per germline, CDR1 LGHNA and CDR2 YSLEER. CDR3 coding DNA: TGCGCCAGCAGCCAAGAAGGTCCCTCGGGGGGAAACACCATATATTTT. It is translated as CASSQEGPSGGNTIYF.

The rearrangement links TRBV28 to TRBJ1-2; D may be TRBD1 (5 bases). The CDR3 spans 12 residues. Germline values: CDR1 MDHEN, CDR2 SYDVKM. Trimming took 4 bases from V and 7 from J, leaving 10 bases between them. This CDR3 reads CASSSSGSGYTF. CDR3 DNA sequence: TGTGCCAGCAGTTCCTCAGGGAGTGGCTACACCTTC.

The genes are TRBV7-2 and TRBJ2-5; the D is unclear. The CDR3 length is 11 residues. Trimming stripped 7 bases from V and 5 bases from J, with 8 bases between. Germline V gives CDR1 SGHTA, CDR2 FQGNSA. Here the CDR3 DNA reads TGTGCCAGCACCCCTTTTGAGACCCAGTACTTC. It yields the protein CASTPFETQYF.